Below, 20 T cell receptor beta chains from the same sample are listed, as sequenced in a study of regulatory T cells in long-lasting Graves disease. iRepertoire HTBI primers and Arm-PCR of CDR3 regions built TCR beta libraries. TCRdb called the multiplex PCR reads again in MiXCR, with one record for every CDR3 protein. Of about 540,000 distinct CDR3 sequences listed, around an eighth were seen once; the top ten hold roughly a tenth. Time point reported: newly diagnosed GD, antithyroid drugs for less than 3 months. The TCR library was prepared using RNA isolated from PBMCs. These records were also assigned to another study, of T cells in Graves' hyperthyroidism and ophthalmopathy.

The sequences come from peripheral blood mononuclear cells (PBMCs), collected at new diagnosis, from a patient treated with antithyroid drugs. All receptors derive from a man aged 25-45 years with Graves disease.

The chain employs TRBV5-1 and TRBJ2-5, with 9 bases lining up with TRBD2. The CDR3 totals 16 residues. The germline gives CDR1 SGHRS, CDR2 YFSETQ. Trimming cost V 4 bases and J 2 bases; bases outside gene matches: 9. The chain's CDR3 is CASSPLWGLAQETQYF. CDR3 sequence (DNA): TGCGCCAGCAGCCCCTTGTGGGGACTAGCTCAAGAGACCCAGTACTTC.

This clonotype was seen repeatedly, ten times or more. This chain uses TRBV29-1 with TRBJ1-1; a possible D gene is TRBD1 (6 bases). CDR1 is SQVTM, CDR2 ANQGSEA, per germline. V was trimmed by 7 bases and J by 0 bases, leaving 12 bases between them. The CDR3 covers 13 residues. This chain's CDR3 is CSGRQAMNTEAFF. In DNA, the CDR3 is TGCAGCGGTAGACAGGCGATGAACACTGAAGCTTTCTTT.

The sample holds many counts of this clonotype. The chain links TRBV12-3 or TRBV12-4 to TRBJ2-2, with D maybe TRBD2 (6 bases). This CDR3 comprises 15 residues. The germline V and J ends were trimmed by 6 bases and 0 bases, with 11 bases remaining between them. CDR3 bases: TGTGCCAGCAGCAGGAGCGGGCCGAACACCGGGGAGCTGTTTTTT. Its translation is CASSRSGPNTGELFF.

This clonotype has a count of ten or more. The chain recombines TRBV6-2 or TRBV6-3 with TRBJ2-1; D is perhaps TRBD2 (6 bases). The germline gives CDR1 MNHEY, CDR2 SVGEGT. The V gene lost 5 bases and the J gene lost 8 bases, with 16 bases spanning the gap. CDR3 length equals 14 residues. The DNA of the CDR3 is TGTGCCAGCAGTGAAGTACTAACTAGCTATGAGCAGTTCTTC. Encoded protein: CASSEVLTSYEQFF.

This clonotype occurred many times. The chain joins TRBV29-1 to TRBJ2-5, with 13 bases aligning to TRBD2. J was trimmed by 7 bases and V by 6 bases; bases with no gene match: 5. This CDR3 spans 13 amino acids. CDR1 is SQVTM and CDR2 is ANQGSEA in the germline V gene. CDR3 protein: CSVWTSGSWTQYF. The DNA of the CDR3 is TGCAGCGTGTGGACTAGCGGGAGTTGGACCCAGTACTTC.

The chain employs TRBV19 and TRBJ2-2, with D tentatively TRBD1 (6 bases). The CDR3 is 15 residues long. Germline CDR1 and CDR2: LNHDA and SQIVND (reference sequence). Trimming took 7 bases from V and 0 from J, leaving 12 bases between them. CDR3 residues: CASIPGAPNTGELFF. CDR3 sequence (DNA): TGTGCCAGTATCCCAGGGGCTCCGAACACCGGGGAGCTGTTTTTT.

The table lists this clonotype with many counts. The chain is built from TRBV7-3 and TRBJ2-3; perhaps TRBD2 as D (6 bases). The germline gives CDR1 SGHTA, CDR2 FQGTGA. The CDR3 is 15 residues long. V was trimmed by 5 bases and J by 3 bases, leaving 15 bases between them. CDR3 bases: TGTGCCAGCAGCCCTACGGGACTCGTGACAGATACGCAGTATTTT. Protein: CASSPTGLVTDTQYF.

This clonotype has more than one count but fewer than ten. The chain recombines TRBV30 with TRBJ2-1, with TRBD2 identical over 7 bases. The CDR3 runs to 14 residues. Germline assignment: CDR1 GTSNPN and CDR2 SVGIG (reference sequence). Losses at the gene ends were 1 base for V and 3 bases for J; bases not matched to a gene: 3. In DNA, the CDR3 is TGTGCCTGGAGTGGTCTAGCGGACTACAATGAGCAGTTCTTC. It specifies CAWSGLADYNEQFF. The variable domain in full, with the rest retrieved from reference TRBV30 and TRBJ2-1, is SQTIHQWPATLVQPVGSPLSLECTVEGTSNPNLYWYRQAAGRGLQLLFYSVGIGQISSEVPQNLSASRPQDRQFILSSKKLLLSDSGFYLCAWSGLADYNEQFFGPGTRLTVL.

This clonotype was seen a handful of times. The chain uses TRBV10-3 and TRBJ2-7, with D possibly being TRBD1 or TRBD2 (6 bases each). Trimming cost V 11 bases and J 5 bases, with 25 bases left between them. Germline V CDR1 and CDR2: ENHRY, SYGVKD. This CDR3 comprises 15 residues. CDR3 DNA sequence: TGTGCCGTGGAGGAGGGGGATTCCTCCTCTGACGAGCAGTACTTC. This sequence encodes CAVEEGDSSSDEQYF.

The gene calls are TRBV10-1 and TRBJ1-1, with D possibly being TRBD1 (5 bases). The CDR3 has 14 residues. Germline loops: CDR1 WNHNN, CDR2 SYGVQD (reference sequence). V gave up 6 bases and J gave up 3 bases, with 14 bases separating them. The CDR3 DNA reads TGCGCCAGCAGCAGGGACCTCAGCGACACTGAAGCTTTCTTT. This translates into CASSRDLSDTEAFF.

This clonotype was picked up many times. The chain joins TRBV6-1 to TRBJ2-3, with TRBD2 matching over 14 bases. Germline lookup yields CDR1 MNHNS and CDR2 SASEGT. Unmatched junction bases numbered 6, after V lost 6 bases and J lost 4 bases. The CDR3 contains 16 residues. This CDR3 is CASRRTSGRRADTQYF. The CDR3 DNA reads as TGTGCCAGCAGACGGACTAGCGGGAGGCGGGCAGATACGCAGTATTTT.

The CDR3 DNA sequence: TGTGCCAGCCTAGCACCCGGGGAGCTGTTTTTT. It encodes CASLAPGELFF. This chain uses TRBV19 with TRBJ2-2; possible D gene TRBD2, 5 bases. This CDR3 comprises 11 residues. CDR1 LNHDA and CDR2 SQIVND come from the germline V gene (reference sequence). V was cut by 9 bases and J by 6 bases, with 8 bases left in between.

This clonotype was seen ten or more times. The chain couples TRBV7-6 to TRBJ2-1; D call uncertain. CDR3 length: 14 residues. V was clipped by 2 bases and J by 7 bases, with 12 bases between them. Germline assignment: CDR1 SGHVS and CDR2 FNYEAQ. The CDR3, as DNA: TGTGCCAGCAGCTTACTCATTCACAAGAATGAGCAGTTCTTC. Its translation is CASSLLIHKNEQFF.

This chain uses TRBV7-9 with TRBJ2-4, with unresolved D. The CDR3 extends over 14 amino acids. Trimming removed 1 base from V and 0 bases from J, with 4 bases in between. From germline, CDR1 is SEHNR and CDR2 FQNEAQ (reference sequence). This CDR3 reads CASSLVLAKNIQYF. CDR3 coding DNA: TGTGCCAGCAGCTTAGTTTTAGCCAAAAACATTCAGTACTTC. Supplemented by reference TRBV7-9 and TRBJ2-4, the full variable domain reads DTGVSQNPRHKITKRGQNVTFRCDPISEHNRLYWYRQTLGQGPEFLTYFQNEAQLEKSRLLSDRFSAERPKGSFSTLEIQRTEQGDSAMYLCASSLVLAKNIQYFGAGTRLSVL.

There are many counts of this clonotype. This rearrangement joins TRBV5-1 to TRBJ2-5; D is uncertain. Trimming removed 7 bases at V and 4 bases at J, with 14 bases between. This CDR3 has 13 residues. Germline CDR1 reads SGHRS; CDR2 reads YFSETQ. The DNA for the CDR3 is TGCGCCAGCGGCTCCCCGCCAGGAGAGACCCAGTACTTC. Its translation is CASGSPPGETQYF.

This clonotype came up many times. This chain joins TRBV12-3 or TRBV12-4 and TRBJ2-3; D ambiguous. This CDR3 has 17 residues. V lost 4 bases, J lost 0 bases, and 17 bases lay in between. The CDR3 DNA sequence: TGTGCCAGCAGTTCAGGACCTTCTATTTCTAGCACAGATACGCAGTATTTT. This encodes CASSSGPSISSTDTQYF.

This clonotype was recorded at least ten times. V and J are TRBV10-3 and TRBJ1-2; 7 bases match TRBD1. The CDR3 sequence is 13 residues long. Unmatched junction bases numbered 3, after V lost 0 bases and J lost 8 bases. CDR1 and CDR2 from the germline V gene are ENHRY and SYGVKD. The CDR3 loop is CAISESTGVGYTF. The CDR3 nucleotides read TGTGCCATCAGTGAGTCTACAGGGGTGGGCTACACCTTC.

A remark on this clonotype: This clone may be a read error of a much larger clone one base away. This chain uses TRBV29-1 with TRBJ1-2; D gene uncertain. Germline CDR1 reads SQVTM; CDR2 reads ANQGSEA. The CDR3 has 13 amino acids. Trimming stripped 0 bases from V and 3 bases from J, with 8 bases between. DNA of the CDR3: TGCAGCGTTGAAGATCAGACTGACTATGGCTACACCTTC. Its protein is CSVEDQTDYGYTF.

This clonotype appeared a few times. CDR3: CASSFQGQISYNEQFF. The DNA for the CDR3 is TGTGCCAGCAGCTTTCAGGGACAAATCTCCTACAATGAGCAGTTCTTC. This rearrangement joins TRBV13 to TRBJ2-1; D possibly corresponds to TRBD1 (6 bases). Per the germline V gene, CDR1 is PRHDT and CDR2 is FYEKMQ (reference sequence). The CDR3 is made up of 16 amino acids. V dropped 3 bases and J dropped 0 bases, with 12 bases sitting between them.

The table lists this clonotype with many counts. V usage is TRBV20-1 and J usage is TRBJ1-5; no clear D. The V end lost 1 base, the J end lost 3 bases, and 4 bases lay between the germline ends. There are 12 residues in the CDR3. The germline V gene encodes CDR1 DFQATT and CDR2 SNEGSKA (reference sequence). Here the CDR3 reads CSARVPNQPQHF. The CDR3 DNA follows: TGCAGTGCTAGAGTGCCCAATCAGCCCCAGCATTTT.